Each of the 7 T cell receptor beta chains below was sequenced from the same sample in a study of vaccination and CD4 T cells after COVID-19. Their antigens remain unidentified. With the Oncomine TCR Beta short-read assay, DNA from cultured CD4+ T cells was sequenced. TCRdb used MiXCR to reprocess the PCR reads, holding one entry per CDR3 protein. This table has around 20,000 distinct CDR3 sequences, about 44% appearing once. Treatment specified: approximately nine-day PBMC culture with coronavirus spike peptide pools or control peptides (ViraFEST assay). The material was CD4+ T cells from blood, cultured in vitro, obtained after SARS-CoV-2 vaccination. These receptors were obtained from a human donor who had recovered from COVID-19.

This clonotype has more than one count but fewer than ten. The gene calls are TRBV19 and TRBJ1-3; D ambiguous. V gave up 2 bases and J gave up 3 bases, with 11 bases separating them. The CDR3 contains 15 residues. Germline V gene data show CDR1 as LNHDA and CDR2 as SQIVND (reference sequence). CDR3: CASSIPSMGGNTIYF. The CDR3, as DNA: TGTGCCAGTAGTATACCCTCTATGGGTGGAAACACCATATATTTT.

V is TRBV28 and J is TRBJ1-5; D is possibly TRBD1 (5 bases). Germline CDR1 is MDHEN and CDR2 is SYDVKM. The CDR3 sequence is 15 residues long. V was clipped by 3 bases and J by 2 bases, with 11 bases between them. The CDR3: CASSFTGGGNQPQHF. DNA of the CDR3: TGTGCCAGCAGTTTCACCGGAGGGGGCAATCAGCCCCAGCATTTT.

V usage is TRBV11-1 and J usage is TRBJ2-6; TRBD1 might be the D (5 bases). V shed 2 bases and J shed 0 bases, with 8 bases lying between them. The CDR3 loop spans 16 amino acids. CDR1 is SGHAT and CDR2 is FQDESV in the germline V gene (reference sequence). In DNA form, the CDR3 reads TGTGCCAGCAGCTTAATCAGGGCCTCTGGGGCCAACGTCCTGACTTTC. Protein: CASSLIRASGANVLTF.

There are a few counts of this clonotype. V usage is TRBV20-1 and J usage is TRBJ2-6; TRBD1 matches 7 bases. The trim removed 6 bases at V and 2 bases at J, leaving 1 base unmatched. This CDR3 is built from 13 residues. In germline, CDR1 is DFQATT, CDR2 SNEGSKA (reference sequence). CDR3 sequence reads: CSAQGAGANVLTF. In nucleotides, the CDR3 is TGCAGTGCCCAGGGGGCTGGGGCCAACGTCCTGACTTTC.

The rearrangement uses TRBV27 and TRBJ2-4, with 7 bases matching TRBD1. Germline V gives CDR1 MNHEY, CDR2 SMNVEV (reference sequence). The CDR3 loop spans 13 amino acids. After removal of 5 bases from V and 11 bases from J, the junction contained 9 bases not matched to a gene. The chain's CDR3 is CASSIDRAGVQYF. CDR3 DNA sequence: TGTGCCAGCAGTATCGACAGGGCCGGCGTTCAGTACTTC.

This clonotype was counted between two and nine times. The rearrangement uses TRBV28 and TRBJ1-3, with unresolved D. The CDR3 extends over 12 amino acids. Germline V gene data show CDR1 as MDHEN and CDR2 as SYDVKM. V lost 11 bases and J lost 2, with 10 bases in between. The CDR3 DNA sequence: TGTGCCGCCCGAGGGCCTGGAAACACCATATATTTT. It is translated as CAARGPGNTIYF.

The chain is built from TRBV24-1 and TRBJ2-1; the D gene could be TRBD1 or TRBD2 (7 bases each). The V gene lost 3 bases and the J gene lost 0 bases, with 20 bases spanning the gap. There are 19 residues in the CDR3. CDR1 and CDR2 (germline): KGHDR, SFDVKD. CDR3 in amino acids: CATSDPSRQGGSSYNEQFF. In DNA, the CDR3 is TGTGCCACCAGTGATCCCAGTCGACAGGGCGGGAGCTCCTACAATGAGCAGTTCTTC.